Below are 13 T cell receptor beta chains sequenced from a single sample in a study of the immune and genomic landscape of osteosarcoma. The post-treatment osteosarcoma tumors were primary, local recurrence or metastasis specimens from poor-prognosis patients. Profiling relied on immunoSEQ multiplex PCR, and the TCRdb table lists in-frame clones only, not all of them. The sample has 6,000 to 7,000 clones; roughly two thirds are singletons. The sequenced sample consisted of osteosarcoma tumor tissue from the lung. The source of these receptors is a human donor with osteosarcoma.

CDR3 loop: CASSPQGFSGNTIYF. DNA of the CDR3: TGCGCCAGCAGCCCACAGGGATTTTCTGGAAACACCATATATTTT. The chain has TRBV5-1 and TRBJ1-3; D is perhaps TRBD1 (6 bases). Germline V lookup: CDR1 SGHRS, CDR2 YFSETQ. This CDR3 has 15 residues. Trimming stripped 4 bases from V and 1 base from J, with 12 bases between.

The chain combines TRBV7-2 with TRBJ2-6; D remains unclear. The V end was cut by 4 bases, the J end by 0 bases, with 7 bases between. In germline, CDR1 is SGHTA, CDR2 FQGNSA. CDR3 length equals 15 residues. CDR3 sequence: CASSSLGSGANVLTF. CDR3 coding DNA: TGTGCCAGCAGCTCCCTGGGCTCTGGGGCCAACGTCCTGACTTTC. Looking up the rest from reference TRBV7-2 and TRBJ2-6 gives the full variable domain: GAGVSQSPSNKVTEKGKDVELRCDPISGHTALYWYRQSLGQGLEFLIYFQGNSAPDKSGLPSDRFSAERTGGSVSTLTIQRTQQEDSAVYLCASSSLGSGANVLTFGAGSRLTVL.

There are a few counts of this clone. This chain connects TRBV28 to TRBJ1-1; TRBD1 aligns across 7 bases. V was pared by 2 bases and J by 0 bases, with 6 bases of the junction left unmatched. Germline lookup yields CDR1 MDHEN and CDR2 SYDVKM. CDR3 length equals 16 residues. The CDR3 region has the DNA TGTGCCAGCAGTTTAACCGGGACAGTTATGAACACTGAAGCTTTCTTT. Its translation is CASSLTGTVMNTEAFF.

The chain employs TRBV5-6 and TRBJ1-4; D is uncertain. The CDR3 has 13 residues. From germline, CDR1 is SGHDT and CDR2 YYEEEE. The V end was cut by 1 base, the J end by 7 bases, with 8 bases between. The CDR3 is CASSLSRVEKLFF. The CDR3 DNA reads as TGTGCCAGCAGCTTGAGTAGGGTTGAAAAACTGTTTTTT.

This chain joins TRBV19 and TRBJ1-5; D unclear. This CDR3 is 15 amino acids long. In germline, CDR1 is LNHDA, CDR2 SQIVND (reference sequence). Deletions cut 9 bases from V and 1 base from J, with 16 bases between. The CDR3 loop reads CASTKRGLSNQPQHF. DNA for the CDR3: TGTGCCAGCACGAAAAGAGGTTTAAGCAATCAGCCCCAGCATTTT.

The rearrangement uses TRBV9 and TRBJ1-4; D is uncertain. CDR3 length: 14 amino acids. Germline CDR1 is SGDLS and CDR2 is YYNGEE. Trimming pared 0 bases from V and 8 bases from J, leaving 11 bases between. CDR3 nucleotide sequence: TGTGCCAGCAGCGTAGGGGAAATCGGGGAAAAACTGTTTTTT. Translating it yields CASSVGEIGEKLFF.

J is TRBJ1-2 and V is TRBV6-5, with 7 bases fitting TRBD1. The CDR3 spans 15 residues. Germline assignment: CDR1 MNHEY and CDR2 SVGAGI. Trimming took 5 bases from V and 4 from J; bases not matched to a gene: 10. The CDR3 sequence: CASSTRTGVVYGYTF. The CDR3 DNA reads TGTGCCAGCAGTACTCGGACAGGTGTCGTCTATGGCTACACCTTC.

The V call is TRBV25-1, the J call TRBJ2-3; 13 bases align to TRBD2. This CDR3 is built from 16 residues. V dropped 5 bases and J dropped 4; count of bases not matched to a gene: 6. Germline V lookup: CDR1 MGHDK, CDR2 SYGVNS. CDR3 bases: TGTGCCAGCAGTACCCGGACTAGCGGGAGCCCAGATACGCAGTATTTT. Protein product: CASSTRTSGSPDTQYF.

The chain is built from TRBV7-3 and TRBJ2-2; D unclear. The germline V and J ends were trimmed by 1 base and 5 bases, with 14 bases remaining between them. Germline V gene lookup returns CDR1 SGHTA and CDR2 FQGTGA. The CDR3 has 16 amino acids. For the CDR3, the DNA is TGTGCCAGCAGCTTAAGTTTGGTAATCGGGACCGGGGAGCTGTTTTTT. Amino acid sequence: CASSLSLVIGTGELFF.

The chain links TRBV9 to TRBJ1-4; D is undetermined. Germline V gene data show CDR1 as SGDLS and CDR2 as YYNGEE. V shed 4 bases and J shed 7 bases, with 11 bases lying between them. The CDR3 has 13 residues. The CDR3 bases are TGTGCCAGCAGCACAGAGGGTGGTGAAAAACTGTTTTTT. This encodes CASSTEGGEKLFF.

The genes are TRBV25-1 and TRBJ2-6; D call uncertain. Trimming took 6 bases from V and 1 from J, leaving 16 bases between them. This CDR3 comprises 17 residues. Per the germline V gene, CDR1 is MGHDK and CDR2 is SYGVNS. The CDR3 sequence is CASRSNTGISGANVLTF. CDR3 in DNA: TGTGCCAGCAGAAGCAATACCGGAATTTCTGGGGCCAACGTCCTGACTTTC.

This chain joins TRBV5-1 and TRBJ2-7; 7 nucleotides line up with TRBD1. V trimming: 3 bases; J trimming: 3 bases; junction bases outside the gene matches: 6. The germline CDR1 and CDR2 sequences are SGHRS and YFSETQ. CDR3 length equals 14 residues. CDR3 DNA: TGCGCCAGCAGCTGGGGACAGATTGGCTACGAGCAGTACTTC. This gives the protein CASSWGQIGYEQYF.

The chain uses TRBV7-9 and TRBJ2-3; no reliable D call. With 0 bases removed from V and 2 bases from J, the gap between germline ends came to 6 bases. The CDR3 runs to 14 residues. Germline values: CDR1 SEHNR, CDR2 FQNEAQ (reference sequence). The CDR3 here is CASSLATVTDTQYF. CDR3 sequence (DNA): TGTGCCAGCAGCTTAGCTACAGTCACAGATACGCAGTATTTT.